This entry describes one T cell receptor (beta chain). The CDR3 is 14 residues long. V lost 6 bases and J lost 0, with 12 bases in between. CDR1 and CDR2 from the germline V gene are SQVTM and ANQGSEA. The entry originates in a study of blood T cell repertoires in COVID-19. Across the whole study: T cells, B-cell-depleted T cells, or PBMCs supplied cDNA or gDNA.

Original data processing: The authors estimated nucleated cell counts from reference gene primer amplification. This table comes from immunoSEQ multiplex PCR, and its TCRdb copy is limited to in-frame clones, with some not included. V and J calls and clone size follow that table, whereas D and trimming were derived from the DNA. The table records 24,000 or so clones, around nine tenths of them present only once. This clonotype was obtained from a human donor in a cohort sampled during active COVID-19. The donor label of this sample is uncertain. The sample consisted of peripheral blood. The chain links TRBV29-1 to TRBJ1-5; D is unresolved. The CDR3 sequence is CSVMEGTSNQPQHF. CDR3 nucleotides: TGCAGCGTCATGGAGGGTACTAGCAATCAGCCCCAGCATTTT.